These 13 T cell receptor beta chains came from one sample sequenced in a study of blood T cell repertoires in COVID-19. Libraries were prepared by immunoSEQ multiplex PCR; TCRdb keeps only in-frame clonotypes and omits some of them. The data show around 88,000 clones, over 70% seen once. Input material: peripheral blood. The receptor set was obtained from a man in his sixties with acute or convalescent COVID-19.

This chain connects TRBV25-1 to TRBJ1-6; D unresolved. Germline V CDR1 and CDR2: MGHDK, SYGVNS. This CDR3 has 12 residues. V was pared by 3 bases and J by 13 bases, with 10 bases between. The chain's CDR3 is CASSDVSWPLHF. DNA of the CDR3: TGTGCCAGCAGTGATGTAAGCTGGCCCCTCCACTTT.

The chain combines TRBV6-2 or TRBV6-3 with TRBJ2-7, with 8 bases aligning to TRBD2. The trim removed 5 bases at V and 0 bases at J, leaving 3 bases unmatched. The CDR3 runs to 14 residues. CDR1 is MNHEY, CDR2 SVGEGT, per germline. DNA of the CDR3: TGTGCCAGCAGTCGGGGGGGGAGCTCCTACGAGCAGTACTTC. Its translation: CASSRGGSSYEQYF.

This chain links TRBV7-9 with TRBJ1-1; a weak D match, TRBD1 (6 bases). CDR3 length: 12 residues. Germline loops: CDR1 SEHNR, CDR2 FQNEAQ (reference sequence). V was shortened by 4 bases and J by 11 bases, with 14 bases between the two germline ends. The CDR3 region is CASSSTGRRAFF. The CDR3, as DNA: TGTGCCAGCAGCTCAACAGGGCGGAGGGCTTTCTTT.

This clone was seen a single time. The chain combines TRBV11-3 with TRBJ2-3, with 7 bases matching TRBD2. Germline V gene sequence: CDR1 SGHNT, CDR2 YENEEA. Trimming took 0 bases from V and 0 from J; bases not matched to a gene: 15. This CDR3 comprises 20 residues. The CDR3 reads CASSLDQMLGLEDSTDTQYF. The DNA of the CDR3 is TGTGCCAGCAGCTTAGACCAGATGCTTGGACTAGAAGACAGCACAGATACGCAGTATTTT.

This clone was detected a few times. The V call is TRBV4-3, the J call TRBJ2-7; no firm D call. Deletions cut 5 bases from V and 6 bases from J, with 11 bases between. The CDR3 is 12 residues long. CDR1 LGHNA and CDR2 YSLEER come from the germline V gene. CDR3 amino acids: CASSRIAGEQYF. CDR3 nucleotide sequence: TGCGCCAGCAGCAGAATAGCTGGCGAGCAGTACTTC.

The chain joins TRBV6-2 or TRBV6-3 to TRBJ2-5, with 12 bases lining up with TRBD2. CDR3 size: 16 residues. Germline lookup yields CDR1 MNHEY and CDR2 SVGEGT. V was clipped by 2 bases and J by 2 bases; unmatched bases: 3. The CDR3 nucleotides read TGTGCCAGCAGTTACACTAGCGGGGGGCTTCAAGAGACCCAGTACTTC. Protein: CASSYTSGGLQETQYF.

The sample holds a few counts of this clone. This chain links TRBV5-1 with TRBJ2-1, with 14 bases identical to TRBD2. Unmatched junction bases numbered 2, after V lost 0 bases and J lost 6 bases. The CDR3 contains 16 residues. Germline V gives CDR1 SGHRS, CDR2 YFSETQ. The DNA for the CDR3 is TGCGCCAGCAGCTTGGGACTAGCGGGGGGGCGCAATGAGCAGTTCTTC. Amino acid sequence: CASSLGLAGGRNEQFF.

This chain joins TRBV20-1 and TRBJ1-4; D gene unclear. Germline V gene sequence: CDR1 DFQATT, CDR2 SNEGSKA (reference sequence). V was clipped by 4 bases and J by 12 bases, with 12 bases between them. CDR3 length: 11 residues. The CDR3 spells CSAKRLGELFF. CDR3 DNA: TGCAGTGCTAAGAGACTCGGCGAACTGTTTTTT.

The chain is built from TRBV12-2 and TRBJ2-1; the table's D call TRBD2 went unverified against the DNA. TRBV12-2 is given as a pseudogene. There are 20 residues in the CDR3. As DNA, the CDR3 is TGTGCAAGTCGCTTAGCGACGGCTAGCGGGAGATCCCTCCCCTACAATGAGCAGTTCTTC. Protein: CASRLATASGRSLPYNEQFF.

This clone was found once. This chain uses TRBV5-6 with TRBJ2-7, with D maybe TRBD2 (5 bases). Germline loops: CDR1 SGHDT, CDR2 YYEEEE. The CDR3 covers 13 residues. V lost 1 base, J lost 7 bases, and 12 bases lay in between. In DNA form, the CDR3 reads TGTGCCAGCAGCTTGAACTCCCGGGGAGAGCAGTACTTC. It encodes CASSLNSRGEQYF. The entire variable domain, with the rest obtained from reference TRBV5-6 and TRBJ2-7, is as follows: DAGVTQSPTHLIKTRGQQVTLRCSPKSGHDTVSWYQQALGQGPQFIFQYYEEEERQRGNFPDRFSGHQFPNYSSELNVNALLLGDSALYLCASSLNSRGEQYFGPGTRLTVT.

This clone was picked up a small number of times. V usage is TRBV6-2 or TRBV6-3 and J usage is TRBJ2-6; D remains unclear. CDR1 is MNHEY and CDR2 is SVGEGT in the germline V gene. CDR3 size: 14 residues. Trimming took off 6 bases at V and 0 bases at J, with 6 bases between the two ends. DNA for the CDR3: TGTGCCAGCAGCATAGCCTCTGGGGCCAACGTCCTGACTTTC. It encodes CASSIASGANVLTF.

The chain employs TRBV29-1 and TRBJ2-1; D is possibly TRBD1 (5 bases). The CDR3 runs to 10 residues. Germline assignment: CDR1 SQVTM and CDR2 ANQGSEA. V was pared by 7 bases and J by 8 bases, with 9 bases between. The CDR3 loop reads CSAQGYEQFF. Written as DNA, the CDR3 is TGCAGCGCCCAGGGTTATGAGCAGTTCTTC.

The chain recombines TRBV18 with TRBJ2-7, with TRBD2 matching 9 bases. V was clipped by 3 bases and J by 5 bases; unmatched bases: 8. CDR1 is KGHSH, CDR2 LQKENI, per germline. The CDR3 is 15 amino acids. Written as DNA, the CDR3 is TGTGCCAGCTCACCGTCCGGGCTAGCGGGAAACGAGCAGTACTTC. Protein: CASSPSGLAGNEQYF.